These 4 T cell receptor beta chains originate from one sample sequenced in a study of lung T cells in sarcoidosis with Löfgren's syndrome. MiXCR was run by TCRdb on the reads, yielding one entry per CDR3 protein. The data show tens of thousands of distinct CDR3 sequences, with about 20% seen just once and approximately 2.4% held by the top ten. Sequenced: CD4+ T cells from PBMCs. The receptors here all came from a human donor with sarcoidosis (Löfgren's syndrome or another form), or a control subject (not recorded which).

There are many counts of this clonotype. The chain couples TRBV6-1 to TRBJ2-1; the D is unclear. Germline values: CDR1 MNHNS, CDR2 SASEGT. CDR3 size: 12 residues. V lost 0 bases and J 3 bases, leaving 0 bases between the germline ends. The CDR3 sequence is CASSEAYNEQFF. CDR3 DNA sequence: TGTGCCAGCAGTGAAGCCTACAATGAGCAGTTCTTC.

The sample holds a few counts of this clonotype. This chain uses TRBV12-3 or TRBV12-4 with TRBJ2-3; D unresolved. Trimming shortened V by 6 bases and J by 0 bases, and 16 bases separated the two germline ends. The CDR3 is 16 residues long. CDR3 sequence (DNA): TGTGCCAGCAGCACCACCAGGCCGCATAGCACAGATACGCAGTATTTT. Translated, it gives CASSTTRPHSTDTQYF.

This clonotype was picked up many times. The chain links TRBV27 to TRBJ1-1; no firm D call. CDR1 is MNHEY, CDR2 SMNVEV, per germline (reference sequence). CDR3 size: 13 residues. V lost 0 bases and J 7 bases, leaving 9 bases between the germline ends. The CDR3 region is CASSLSATGEAFF. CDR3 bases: TGTGCCAGCAGTTTATCAGCGACGGGTGAAGCTTTCTTT.

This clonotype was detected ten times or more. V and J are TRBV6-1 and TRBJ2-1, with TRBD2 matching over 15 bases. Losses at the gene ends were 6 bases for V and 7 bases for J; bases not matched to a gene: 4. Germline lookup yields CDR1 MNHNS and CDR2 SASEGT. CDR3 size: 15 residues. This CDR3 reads CASRQGLAGGNEQFF. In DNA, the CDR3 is TGTGCCAGCAGGCAGGGACTAGCGGGAGGTAATGAGCAGTTCTTC.